What follows describes a single TCR beta chain. Its antigen is unidentified. These data belong to a study of cytomegalovirus exposure and HLA in healthy donors. Findings of the study overall: Evidence from a later analysis indicated that most CMV-associated TCR beta chains looked HLA-restricted. Associated with HLA alleles at 0.05 false discovery rate in a later analysis were 16,951 TCR beta sequences. A later look showed TCR association rates differing by HLA locus, highest for DRB1 and lowest for HLA-C.

Germline V gives CDR1 ENHRY, CDR2 SYGVKD. V dropped 10 bases and J dropped 3 bases, with 15 bases sitting between them. The CDR3 length is 13 residues. The PCR made use of 60 Vbeta and 13 Jbeta primers. The method was immunoSEQ multiplex PCR; TCRdb's version includes in-frame clones alone and lacks a portion of them. The repertoire holds about 190,000 clones, with about 69% as singletons. This sequence joins TRBV10-3 and TRBJ2-5, with a possible D match to TRBD2 (5 bases). The clonotype was recovered from a young man in good health and CMV-seropositive. Sample: PBMCs. The CDR3 DNA follows: TGTGCCACCGAGGTACCCGGGGAAGAGACCCAGTACTTC. Protein: CATEVPGEETQYF.